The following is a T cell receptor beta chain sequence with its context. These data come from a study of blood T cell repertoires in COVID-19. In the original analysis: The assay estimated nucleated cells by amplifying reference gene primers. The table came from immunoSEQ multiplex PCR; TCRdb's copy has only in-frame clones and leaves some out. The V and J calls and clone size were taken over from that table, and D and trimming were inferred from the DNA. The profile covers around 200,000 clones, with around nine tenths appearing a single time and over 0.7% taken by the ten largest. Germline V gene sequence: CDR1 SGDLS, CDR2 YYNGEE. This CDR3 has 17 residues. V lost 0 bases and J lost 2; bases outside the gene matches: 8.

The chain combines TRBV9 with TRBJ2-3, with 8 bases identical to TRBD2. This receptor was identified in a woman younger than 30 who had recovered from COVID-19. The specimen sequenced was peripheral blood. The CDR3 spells CASSVEVSGGPTDTQYF. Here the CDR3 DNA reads TGTGCCAGCAGCGTAGAGGTTTCGGGGGGGCCCACAGATACGCAGTATTTT.